This TCR beta chain was obtained from a study of CD8+ T cells in alopecia areata. Study-wide background: Treated patients swallowed 5 to 10 mg of oral tofacitinib twice daily. Study-level results: Sharing of TCRs across patients appeared less clear than in mice, possibly for HLA-related reasons.

Sequencing templates came from extracted RNA that was reverse transcribed into cDNA. Produced via immunoSEQ multiplex PCR; TCRdb's table is partial and in-frame only. This sample has 170,000 or so clones, with around 63% found just once. Of note for this clone: Its antigen is still unknown. Additional DNA sequences in this sample encode the identical CDR3.

Germline V gene lookup returns CDR1 GTSNPN and CDR2 SVGIG (reference sequence). The length of the CDR3 is 13 residues. Trimming cost V 3 bases and J 4 bases; bases outside gene matches: 2. Isolation of CD4+ and CD8+ T cells from PBMCs was achieved by sorting. This sequence originates from a human donor with alopecia areata. The rearrangement links TRBV30 to TRBJ1-5; TRBD1 aligns across 8 bases. The sequenced sample was CD4+ T cells sorted from blood, obtained at week 0. This chain's CDR3 is CAWSGQGNQPQHF. CDR3 nucleotide sequence: TGTGCCTGGAGCGGACAGGGAAATCAGCCCCAGCATTTT.